This T cell receptor beta chain was documented in a study of T cell responses to AZD1222 COVID-19 vaccine. Concerning this clone: Its antigen is unknown.

General observations from the study: Of spike-specific TCRs, nearly half reportedly target regions left unmutated in variants. Only a handful of people who got AZD1222 tested seropositive at baseline. White British donors predominated, females outnumbered males, and clonal diversity was possibly underestimated. All repertoire sampling was performed exclusively after the peak T cell response.

Profiled with immunoSEQ multiplex PCR; TCRdb holds only in-frame clones, not every one. This table has roughly 35,000 clones, 80% to 90% appearing once. The sample was peripheral blood, taken 28 days after the second AZD1222 dose. The TCR was taken from an adult who received the AZD1222 COVID-19 vaccine.

DNA of the CDR3: TGTGCCAGCTCGCGCGGGCCTACGTCCTACGAGCAGTACTTC. It translates to CASSRGPTSYEQYF. The gene calls are TRBV4-2 and TRBJ2-7; maybe TRBD2 (5 bases). The V and J ends lost 8 bases and 1 base respectively, with 15 bases between them. Germline values: CDR1 LGHNA, CDR2 YNFKEQ. The CDR3 has 14 amino acids.